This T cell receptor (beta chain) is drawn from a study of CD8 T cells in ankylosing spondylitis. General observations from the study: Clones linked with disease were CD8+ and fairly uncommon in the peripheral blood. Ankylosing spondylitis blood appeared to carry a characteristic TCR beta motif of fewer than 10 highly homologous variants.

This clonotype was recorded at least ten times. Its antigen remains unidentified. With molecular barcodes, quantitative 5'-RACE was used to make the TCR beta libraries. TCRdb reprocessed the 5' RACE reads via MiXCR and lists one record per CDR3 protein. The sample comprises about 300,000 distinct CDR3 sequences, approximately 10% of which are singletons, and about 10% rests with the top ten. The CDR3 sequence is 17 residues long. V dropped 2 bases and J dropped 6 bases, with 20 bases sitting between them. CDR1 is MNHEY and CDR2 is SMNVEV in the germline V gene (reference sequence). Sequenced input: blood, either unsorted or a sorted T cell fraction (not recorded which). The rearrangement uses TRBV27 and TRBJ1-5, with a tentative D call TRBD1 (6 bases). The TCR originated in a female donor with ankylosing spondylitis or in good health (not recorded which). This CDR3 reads CASSLEPPWGGGQPQHF. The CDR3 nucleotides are TGTGCCAGCAGTTTAGAACCCCCGTGGGGGGGCGGTCAGCCCCAGCATTTT.